This TCR beta chain was identified in a study of blood T cell repertoires in COVID-19. Study context: The United States, Italy and Spain were the sources of the acute and convalescent COVID-19 samples.

In the original workflow: Researchers report that nucleated cell counts were estimated from reference gene primer amplification. The repertoire was sequenced with immunoSEQ multiplex PCR; TCRdb's copy has only in-frame clones and lacks some. Clone size and the V and J calls come from that table; the DNA yielded D and trimming. Among over 200,000 clones listed, roughly 86% were seen once. The V end was cut by 3 bases, the J end by 2 bases, with 18 bases between. Germline CDR1 reads SGHTA; CDR2 reads FQGNSA. The CDR3 is made up of 17 amino acids. Sequenced sample: peripheral blood. V is TRBV7-2 and J is TRBJ2-3, with D maybe TRBD2 (5 bases). The sequence came from a woman in her 40s with acute or convalescent COVID-19. CDR3 residues: CASSFYPRRGLTDTQYF. CDR3 DNA sequence: TGTGCCAGCAGCTTTTACCCTCGGCGAGGACTCACAGATACGCAGTATTTT. Full variable domain (missing parts from reference TRBV7-2 and TRBJ2-3): GAGVSQSPSNKVTEKGKDVELRCDPISGHTALYWYRQSLGQGLEFLIYFQGNSAPDKSGLPSDRFSAERTGGSVSTLTIQRTQQEDSAVYLCASSFYPRRGLTDTQYFGPGTRLTVL.